Detailed here is one T cell receptor (beta chain). This entry comes from a study of CD4 T cells in relation to SARS-CoV-2 and coronaviruses. The overall study: The HLA restriction of the shared crossreactive spike epitopes was mapped.

TCRdb's table, derived via immunoSEQ multiplex PCR, lists solely in-frame clones and lacks some. This sample has about 37,000 clones, with approximately 90% found just once. CDR1 SGHVS and CDR2 FQNEAQ come from the germline V gene. Germline trimming cut 3 bases from V and 5 bases from J; bases unmatched to any gene: 11. The CDR3 contains 17 residues. The clonotype was recovered from an adult with COVID-19. The chain is built from TRBV7-8 and TRBJ2-1, with 9 bases matching TRBD2. Sample: memory CD4+ T cells from PBMCs. CDR3 sequence: CASSFMGASGVNNEQFF. CDR3 sequence (DNA): TGTGCCAGCAGCTTTATGGGTGCTAGCGGGGTTAACAATGAGCAGTTCTTC.